The 8 T cell receptor beta chains listed next were all sequenced from one sample in a study of T cells expressing NK-cell markers. TCRdb reprocessed the 5' RACE reads, with one entry per CDR3 protein and no DNA. Its listing shows more than 400,000 distinct CDR3 sequences. Material: blood T cells: a sorted CD56 or NKG2C T cell subset, CD4+ or CD8+ T cells, or bulk PBMC T cells (not recorded which). The receptors come from a woman aged 18 to 69 in good health.

This sequence joins TRBV19 and TRBJ2-2; TCRdb indicates TRBD1, and absent DNA this call remains unverified. The CDR3 runs to 14 residues. Germline assignment: CDR1 LNHDA and CDR2 SQIVND (reference sequence). CDR3 sequence reads: CASSIPVDTGELFF.

The chain has TRBV7-9 and TRBJ2-1. Germline V gene sequence: CDR1 SEHNR, CDR2 FQNEAQ (reference sequence). This CDR3 has 14 amino acids. Here the CDR3 reads CASSLGEGYNEQFF.

The chain employs TRBV7-2 and TRBJ2-2. This CDR3 region has 17 residues. The germline V gene has CDR1 SGHTA and CDR2 FQGNSA. The CDR3 loop is CASSRRAASVDTGELFF.

The chain uses TRBV20-1 and TRBJ2-3; TCRdb picks TRBD2, but there is no DNA to check that call. The germline gives CDR1 DFQATT, CDR2 SNEGSKA (reference sequence). The CDR3 loop spans 15 amino acids. The CDR3 loop is CSARVAGGTTDTQYF.

V is TRBV7-9 and J is TRBJ2-5; there is no DNA to check the TCRdb D call of TRBD1. The germline gives CDR1 SEHNR, CDR2 FQNEAQ (reference sequence). The CDR3 runs 12 residues. The CDR3 here is CASRGAEETQYF.

This sequence joins TRBV15 and TRBJ1-5. The CDR3 contains 16 residues. CDR1 and CDR2 (germline): LNHNV, YYDKDF (reference sequence). CDR3 loop: CATSKSGEGSNQPQHF.

The chain uses TRBV4-3 and TRBJ1-2; checking the TCRdb D call of TRBD1 is not possible without DNA. The CDR3 runs to 14 residues. The V gene's germline CDR1 is LGHNA and CDR2 YSLEER. Here the CDR3 reads CASSQPSLSGGYTF.

The chain couples TRBV7-2 to TRBJ1-5; TCRdb designates TRBD1, a call that cannot be tested without DNA. This CDR3 has 14 residues. Germline CDR1 SGHTA, CDR2 FQGNSA. This chain's CDR3 is CASSSTGVGQPQHF.